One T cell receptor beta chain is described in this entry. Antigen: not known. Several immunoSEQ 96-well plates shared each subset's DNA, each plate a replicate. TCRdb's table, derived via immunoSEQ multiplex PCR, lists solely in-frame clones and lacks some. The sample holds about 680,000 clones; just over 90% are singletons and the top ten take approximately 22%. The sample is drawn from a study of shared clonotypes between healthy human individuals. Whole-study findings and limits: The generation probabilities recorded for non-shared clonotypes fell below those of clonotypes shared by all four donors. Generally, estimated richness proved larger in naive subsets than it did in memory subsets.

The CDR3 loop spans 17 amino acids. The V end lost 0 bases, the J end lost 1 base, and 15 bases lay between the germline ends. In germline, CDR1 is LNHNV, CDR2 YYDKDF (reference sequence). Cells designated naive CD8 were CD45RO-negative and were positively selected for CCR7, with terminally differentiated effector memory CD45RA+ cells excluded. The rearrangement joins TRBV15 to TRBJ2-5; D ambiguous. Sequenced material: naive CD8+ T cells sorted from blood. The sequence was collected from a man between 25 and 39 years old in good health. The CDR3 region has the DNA TGTGCCACCAGCAGAGATACCACTGCTATGGGCCAAGAGACCCAGTACTTC. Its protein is CATSRDTTAMGQETQYF.